This T cell receptor (beta chain) was retrieved from a study of T-cell reconstitution after alpha-beta-depleted transplantation in children (dated by TCRdb to the mid-2010s). For context, the study as a whole: The study quantitatively tracked T-cell immune reconstitution after TCRalphabeta/CD19-depleted allogeneic hematopoietic cell transplantation in children using TCR repertoire profiling.

Overall results and qualifications from the work: The apparently early recovery of alphabetaT-cell counts about two months after transplant reportedly depended on only several hundred rapidly expanded clones that came from non-depleted graft cells. Over the following months the frequencies of hyperexpanded clones went down, and after one year T-cell counts and TCRbeta diversity were mostly credited to newly produced T cells. In some patients, the high TCRbeta diversity seen at day 60 was put down to recipient T cells and intrathymic progenitors that had survived conditioning.

A distance of 19 bases separates the germline ends of V and J, which lose 4 bases and 3 bases respectively. CDR1 and CDR2 (SGHRS, YFSETQ) derive from the germline V gene. The CDR3 contains 16 residues, cysteine and phenylalanine counted. Only CDR3 DNA is held: 48 bases, read in frame from base 1. Points on this clonotype: Its antigen is still unknown. Nothing much larger sits one base from this clone, and base qualities are not available.

Per the publication, the treatment or condition label means: allogeneic hematopoietic cell transplantation with graft depleted of TCRalphabeta T cells and CD19 B cells. The transplant recipients were children given TCRalphabeta/CD19-depleted allogeneic hematopoietic cell grafts. The receptor library was made with PCR. These reads were obtained on an Illumina HiSeq 2500. TCR libraries were prepared with molecular barcoding, using unique molecular identifiers to normalize TCRbeta repertoire quantification. TCRdb reran the public reads through fastp at Q25 and MiXCR, keeping productive beta chains. Records with the same CDR3 protein are collapsed into one entry carrying the most frequent genes and DNA. A total of about 980,000 distinct CDR3 sequences appear in this sample, roughly 29% of them only once. Together, the top ten hold over 25% of the sample.

The specimen comprised PBMCs, mostly from graft donor cells, sampled 360 days after TCRalphabeta/CD19-depleted stem cell transplant. This chain is built from TRBV5-1 and TRBJ1-1, and perhaps TRBD1 as D gene, on 6 matching bases. The TCR sequence derives from a boy younger than two who had a stem cell transplant for SCID, so the T cells may come from the graft donor. The nucleotides are TGCGCCAGCAGCCGGACCAGGGGCAGGGCGGACACTGAAGCTTTCTTT. This translates into CASSRTRGRADTEAFF.